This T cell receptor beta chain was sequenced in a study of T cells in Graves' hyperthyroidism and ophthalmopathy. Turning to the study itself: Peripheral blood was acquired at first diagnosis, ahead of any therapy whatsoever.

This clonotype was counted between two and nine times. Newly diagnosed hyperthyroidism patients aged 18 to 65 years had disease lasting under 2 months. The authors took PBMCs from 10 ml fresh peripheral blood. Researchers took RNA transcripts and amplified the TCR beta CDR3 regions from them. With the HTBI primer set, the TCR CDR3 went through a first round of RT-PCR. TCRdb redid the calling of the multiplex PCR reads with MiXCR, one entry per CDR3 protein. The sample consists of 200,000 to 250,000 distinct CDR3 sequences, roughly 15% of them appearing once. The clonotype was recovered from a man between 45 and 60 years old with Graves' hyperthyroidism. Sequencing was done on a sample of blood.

CDR3 bases: TGTGCCAGCAGCGCCCGGGACAGAACGCTAGAAAAACTGTTTTTT. Its protein product is CASSARDRTLEKLFF. The V gene is TRBV7-9, the J gene TRBJ1-4, with TRBD1 matching over 7 bases. The CDR3 is made up of 15 amino acids. With V trimmed by 5 bases and J by 8 bases, 11 bases remained unmatched. CDR1 is SEHNR and CDR2 is FQNEAQ in the germline V gene (reference sequence).